This T cell receptor beta chain was sequenced during a study of shared clonotypes between healthy human individuals. The DNA input per sorted-subset replicate PCR was roughly 0.2 ug, corresponding to 25,000 to 30,000 T cell genomes. Method: immunoSEQ multiplex PCR; TCRdb's copy keeps in-frame clones and lacks some. The table lists fewer than 3 million clones, around 90% of them singletons. The V and J ends lost 1 base and 5 bases respectively, with 14 bases between them. Germline V gene lookup returns CDR1 ENHRY and CDR2 SYGVKD. The CDR3 runs 16 residues. For this clone: What it recognizes is unknown.

CD4+ cells underwent separation, giving CD45RA+ naive and CD45RA-negative memory subsets. Whole-study results and caveats: Among the subsets, naive ones generally showed larger estimated richness than memory ones. Naive CD4 clonotypes overlapped across a handful of donors at approximately 4.5%.

V gene TRBV10-3 combines with J gene TRBJ2-2, with D possibly matching TRBD1 (6 bases). Material: naive CD4+ T cells from PBMCs. Subset given: CD45RA+ positively selected. This TCR came from a man younger than 35 in good health. Some clones in this sample may be carry-over from other donors' samples. DNA for the CDR3: TGTGCCATCAGTGAGTTTACAGGGATCGGGACCGGGGAGCTGTTTTTT. As protein: CAISEFTGIGTGELFF.